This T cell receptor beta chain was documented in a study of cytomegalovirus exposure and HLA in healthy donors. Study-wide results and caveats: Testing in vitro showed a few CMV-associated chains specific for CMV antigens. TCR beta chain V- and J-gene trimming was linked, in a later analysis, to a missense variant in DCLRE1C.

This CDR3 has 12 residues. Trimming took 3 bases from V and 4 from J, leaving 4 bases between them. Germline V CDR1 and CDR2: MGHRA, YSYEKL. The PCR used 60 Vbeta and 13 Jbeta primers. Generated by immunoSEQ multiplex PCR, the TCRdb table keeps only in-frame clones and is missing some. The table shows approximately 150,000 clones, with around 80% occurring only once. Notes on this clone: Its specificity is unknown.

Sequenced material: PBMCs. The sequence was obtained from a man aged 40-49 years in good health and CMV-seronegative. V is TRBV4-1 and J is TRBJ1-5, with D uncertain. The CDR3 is CASSQENQPQHF. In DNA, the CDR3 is TGCGCCAGCAGCCAGGAGAATCAGCCCCAGCATTTT.